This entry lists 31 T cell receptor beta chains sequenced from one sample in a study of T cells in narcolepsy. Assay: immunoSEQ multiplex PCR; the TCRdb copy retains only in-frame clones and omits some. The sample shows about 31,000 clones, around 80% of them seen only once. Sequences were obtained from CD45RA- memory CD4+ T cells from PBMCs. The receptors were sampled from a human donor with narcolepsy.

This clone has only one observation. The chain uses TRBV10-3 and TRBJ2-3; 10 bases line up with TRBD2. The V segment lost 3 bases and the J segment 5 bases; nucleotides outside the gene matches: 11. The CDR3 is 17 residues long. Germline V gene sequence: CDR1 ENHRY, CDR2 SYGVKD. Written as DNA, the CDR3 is TGTGCCATCAGTGATCCTAGCGGGAGTGGGGGCCTAGATACGCAGTATTTT. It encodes CAISDPSGSGGLDTQYF.

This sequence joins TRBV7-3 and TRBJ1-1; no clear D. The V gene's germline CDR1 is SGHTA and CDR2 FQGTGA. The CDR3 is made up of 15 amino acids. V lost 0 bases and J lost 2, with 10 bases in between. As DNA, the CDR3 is TGTGCCAGCAGCTTAACGCAAGTCCGAAACACTGAAGCTTTCTTT. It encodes CASSLTQVRNTEAFF.

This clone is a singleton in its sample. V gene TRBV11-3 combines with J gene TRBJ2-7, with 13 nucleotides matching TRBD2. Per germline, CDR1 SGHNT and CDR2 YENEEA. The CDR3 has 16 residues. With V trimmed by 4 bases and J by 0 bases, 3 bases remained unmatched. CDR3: CASSSGTSGTSYEQYF. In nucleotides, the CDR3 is TGTGCCAGCAGCTCTGGGACTAGCGGGACCTCCTACGAGCAGTACTTC.

The CDR3 DNA is TGCGCCAGCAGCTCTAGCGGAATTAACACCGGGGAGCTGTTTTTT. This encodes CASSSSGINTGELFF. This chain connects TRBV5-1 to TRBJ2-2; TRBD2 matches at 7 bases. From germline, CDR1 is SGHRS and CDR2 YFSETQ. Unmatched junction bases numbered 4, after V lost 3 bases and J lost 2 bases. The CDR3 has 15 amino acids.

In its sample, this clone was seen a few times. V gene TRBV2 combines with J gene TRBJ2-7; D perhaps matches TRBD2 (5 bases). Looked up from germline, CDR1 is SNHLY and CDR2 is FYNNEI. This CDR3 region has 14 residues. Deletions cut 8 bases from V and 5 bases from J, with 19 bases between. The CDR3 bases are TGTGCCAGCTCCGGGTCGAGGAGAGCGGACGAGCAGTACTTC. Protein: CASSGSRRADEQYF.

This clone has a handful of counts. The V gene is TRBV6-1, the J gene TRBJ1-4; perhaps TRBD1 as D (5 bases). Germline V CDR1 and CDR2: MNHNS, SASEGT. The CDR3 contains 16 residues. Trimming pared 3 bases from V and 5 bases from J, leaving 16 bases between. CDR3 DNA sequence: TGTGCCAGCAGTGAGGCCTATTCAGGGTTGAATGAAAAACTGTTTTTT. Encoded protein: CASSEAYSGLNEKLFF.

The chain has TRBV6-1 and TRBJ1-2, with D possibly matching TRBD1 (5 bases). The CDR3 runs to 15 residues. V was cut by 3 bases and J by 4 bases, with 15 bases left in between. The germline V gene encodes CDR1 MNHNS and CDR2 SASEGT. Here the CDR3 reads CASSDRAKGSYGYTF. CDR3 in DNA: TGTGCCAGCAGTGACAGGGCCAAAGGAAGCTATGGCTACACCTTC.

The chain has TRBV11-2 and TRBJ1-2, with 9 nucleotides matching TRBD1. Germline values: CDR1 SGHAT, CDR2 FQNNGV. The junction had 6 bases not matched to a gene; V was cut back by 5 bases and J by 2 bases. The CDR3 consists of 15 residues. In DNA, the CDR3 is TGTGCCAGCAGCGTGGGACAGGGAGGGAACTATGGCTACACCTTC. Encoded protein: CASSVGQGGNYGYTF. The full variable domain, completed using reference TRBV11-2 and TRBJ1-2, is EAGVAQSPRYKIIEKRQSVAFWCNPISGHATLYWYQQILGQGPKLLIQFQNNGVVDDSQLPKDRFSAERLKGVDSTLKIQPAKLEDSAVYLCASSVGQGGNYGYTFGSGTRLTVV.

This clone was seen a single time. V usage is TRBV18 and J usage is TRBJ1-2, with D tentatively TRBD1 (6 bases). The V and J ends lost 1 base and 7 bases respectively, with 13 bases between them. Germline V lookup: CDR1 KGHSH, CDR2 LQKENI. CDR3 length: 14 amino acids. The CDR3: CASSPQGGSAGYTF. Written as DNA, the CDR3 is TGTGCCAGCTCACCACAAGGGGGGTCGGCTGGCTACACCTTC.

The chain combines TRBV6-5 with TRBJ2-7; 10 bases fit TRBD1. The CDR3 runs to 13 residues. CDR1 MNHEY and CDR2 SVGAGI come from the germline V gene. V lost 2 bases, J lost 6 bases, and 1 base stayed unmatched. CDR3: CASSYGTGVEQYF. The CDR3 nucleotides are TGTGCCAGCAGTTACGGGACAGGGGTCGAGCAGTACTTC.

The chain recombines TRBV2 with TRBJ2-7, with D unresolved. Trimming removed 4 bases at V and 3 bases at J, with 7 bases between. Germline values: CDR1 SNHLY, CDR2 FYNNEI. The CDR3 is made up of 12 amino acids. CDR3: CASSAARYEQYF. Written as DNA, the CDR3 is TGTGCCAGCAGTGCAGCCCGCTACGAGCAGTACTTC. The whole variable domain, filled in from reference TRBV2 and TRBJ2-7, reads EPEVTQTPSHQVTQMGQEVILRCVPISNHLYFYWYRQILGQKVEFLVSFYNNEISEKSEIFDDQFSVERPDGSNFTLKIRSTKLEDSAMYFCASSAARYEQYFGPGTRLTVT.

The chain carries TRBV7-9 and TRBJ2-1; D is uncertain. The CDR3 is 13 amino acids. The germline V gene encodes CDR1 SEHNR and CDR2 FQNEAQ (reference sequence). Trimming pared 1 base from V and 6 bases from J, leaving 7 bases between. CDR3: CASSLGQLNEQFF. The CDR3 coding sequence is TGTGCCAGCAGCTTAGGGCAGCTCAATGAGCAGTTCTTC.

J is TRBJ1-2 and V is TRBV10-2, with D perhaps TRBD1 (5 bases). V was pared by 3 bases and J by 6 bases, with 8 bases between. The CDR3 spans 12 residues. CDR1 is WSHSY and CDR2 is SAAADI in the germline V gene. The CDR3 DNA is TGCGCCAGCAGTGACAGGGACGATGGCTACACCTTC. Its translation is CASSDRDDGYTF.

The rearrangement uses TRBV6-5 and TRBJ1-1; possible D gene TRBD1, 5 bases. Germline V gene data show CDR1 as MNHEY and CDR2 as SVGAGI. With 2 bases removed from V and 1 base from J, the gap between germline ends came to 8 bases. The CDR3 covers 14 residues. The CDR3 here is CASSYLGQNTEAFF. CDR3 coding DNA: TGTGCCAGCAGTTACCTTGGACAGAACACTGAAGCTTTCTTT.

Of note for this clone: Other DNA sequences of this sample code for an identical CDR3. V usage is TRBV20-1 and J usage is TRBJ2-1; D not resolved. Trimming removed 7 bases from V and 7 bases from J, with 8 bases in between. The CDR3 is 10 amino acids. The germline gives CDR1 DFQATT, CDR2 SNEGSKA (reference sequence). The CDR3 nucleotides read TGCAGTGGGGTGGGGAATGAGCAGTTCTTC. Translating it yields CSGVGNEQFF.

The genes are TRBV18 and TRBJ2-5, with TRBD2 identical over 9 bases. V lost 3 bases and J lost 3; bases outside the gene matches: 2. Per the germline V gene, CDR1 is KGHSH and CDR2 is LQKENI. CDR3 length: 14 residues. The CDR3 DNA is TGTGCCAGCTCACCGGGACTAGCAGAAGAGACCCAGTACTTC. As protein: CASSPGLAEETQYF.

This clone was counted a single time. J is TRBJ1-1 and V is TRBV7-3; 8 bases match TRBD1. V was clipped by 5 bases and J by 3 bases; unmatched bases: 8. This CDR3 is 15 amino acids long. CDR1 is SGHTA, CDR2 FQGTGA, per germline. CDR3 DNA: TGTGCCAGCAGCCCAGTTCAGGGGGCGTACACTGAAGCTTTCTTT. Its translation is CASSPVQGAYTEAFF.

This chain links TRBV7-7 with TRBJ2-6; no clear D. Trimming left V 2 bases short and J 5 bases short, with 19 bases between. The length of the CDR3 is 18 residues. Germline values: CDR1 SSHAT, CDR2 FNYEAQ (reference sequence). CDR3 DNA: TGTGCCAGCAGCTTAAAGCTAAGTGCCCAAAGTCGGGCCAACGTCCTGACTTTC. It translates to CASSLKLSAQSRANVLTF.

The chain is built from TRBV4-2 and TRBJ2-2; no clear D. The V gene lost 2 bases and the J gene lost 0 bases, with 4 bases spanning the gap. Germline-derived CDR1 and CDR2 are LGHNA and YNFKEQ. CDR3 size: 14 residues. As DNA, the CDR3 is TGTGCCAGCAGCCAAAATACGAACACCGGGGAGCTGTTTTTT. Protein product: CASSQNTNTGELFF.

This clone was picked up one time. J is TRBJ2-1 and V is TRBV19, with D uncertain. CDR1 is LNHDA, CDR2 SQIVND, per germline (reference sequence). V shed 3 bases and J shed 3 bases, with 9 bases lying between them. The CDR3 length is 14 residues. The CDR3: CASSIGLDYNEQFF. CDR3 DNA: TGTGCCAGTAGTATCGGATTGGACTACAATGAGCAGTTCTTC.

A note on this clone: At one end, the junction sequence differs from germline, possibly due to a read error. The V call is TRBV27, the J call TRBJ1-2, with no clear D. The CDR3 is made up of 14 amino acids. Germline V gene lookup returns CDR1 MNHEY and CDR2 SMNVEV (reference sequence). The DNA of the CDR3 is TGTGCCGGCAGTTTATATCCGACCAACTATGGCTACACCTTC. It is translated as CAGSLYPTNYGYTF.

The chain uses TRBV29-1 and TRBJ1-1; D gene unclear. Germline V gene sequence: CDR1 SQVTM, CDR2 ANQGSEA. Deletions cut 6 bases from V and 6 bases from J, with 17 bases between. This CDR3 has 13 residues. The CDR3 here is CSVEPNRVAEAFF. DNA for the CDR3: TGCAGCGTCGAACCGAACCGAGTTGCTGAAGCTTTCTTT.

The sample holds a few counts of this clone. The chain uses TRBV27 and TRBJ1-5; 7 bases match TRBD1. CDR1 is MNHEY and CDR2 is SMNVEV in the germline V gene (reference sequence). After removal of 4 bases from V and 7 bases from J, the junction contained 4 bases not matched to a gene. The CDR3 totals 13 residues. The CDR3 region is CASSSRDSQPQHF. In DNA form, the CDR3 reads TGTGCCAGCAGTTCCCGGGACAGCCAGCCCCAGCATTTT.

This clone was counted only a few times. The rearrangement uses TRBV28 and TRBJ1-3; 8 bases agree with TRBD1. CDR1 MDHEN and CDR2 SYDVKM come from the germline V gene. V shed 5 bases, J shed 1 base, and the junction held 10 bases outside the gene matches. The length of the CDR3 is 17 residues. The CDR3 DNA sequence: TGTGCCAGCAGTACCCTAGGACAGGGAACTTCTGGAAACACCATATATTTT. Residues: CASSTLGQGTSGNTIYF.

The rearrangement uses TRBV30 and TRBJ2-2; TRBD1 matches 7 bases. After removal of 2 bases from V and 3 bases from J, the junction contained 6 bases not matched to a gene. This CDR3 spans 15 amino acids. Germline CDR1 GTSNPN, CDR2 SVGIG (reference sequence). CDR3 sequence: CAWSLMDRYTGELFF. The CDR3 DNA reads TGTGCCTGGAGTCTGATGGACAGGTACACCGGGGAGCTGTTTTTT.

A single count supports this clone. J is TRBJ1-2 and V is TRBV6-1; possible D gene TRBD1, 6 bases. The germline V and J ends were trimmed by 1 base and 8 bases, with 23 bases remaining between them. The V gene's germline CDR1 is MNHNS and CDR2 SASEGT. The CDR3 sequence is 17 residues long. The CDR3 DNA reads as TGTGCCAGCAGTGAAGGTGGTTTTGGGGGGCGGTTGAGAGGCTACACCTTC. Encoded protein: CASSEGGFGGRLRGYTF.

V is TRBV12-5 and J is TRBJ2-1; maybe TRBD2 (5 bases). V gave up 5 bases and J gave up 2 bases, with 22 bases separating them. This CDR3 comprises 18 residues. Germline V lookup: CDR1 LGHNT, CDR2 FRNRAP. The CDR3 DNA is TGTGCTAGTGGTCCTTTAAGTGTGACTACAATAACCTACAATGAGCAGTTCTTC. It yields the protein CASGPLSVTTITYNEQFF.

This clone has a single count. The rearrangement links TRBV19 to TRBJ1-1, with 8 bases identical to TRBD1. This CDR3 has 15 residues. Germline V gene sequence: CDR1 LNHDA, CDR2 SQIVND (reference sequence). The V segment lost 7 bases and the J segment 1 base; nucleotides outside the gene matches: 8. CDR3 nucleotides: TGTGCCAGTAAGGACAGGGCCCGGGAGAACACTGAAGCTTTCTTT. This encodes CASKDRARENTEAFF.

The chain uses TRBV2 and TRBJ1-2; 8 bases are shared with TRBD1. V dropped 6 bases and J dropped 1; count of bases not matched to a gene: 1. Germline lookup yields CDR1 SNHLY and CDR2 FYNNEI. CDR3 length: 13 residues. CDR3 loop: CASSRGHNYGYTF. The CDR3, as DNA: TGTGCCAGCAGCAGGGGGCATAACTATGGCTACACCTTC.

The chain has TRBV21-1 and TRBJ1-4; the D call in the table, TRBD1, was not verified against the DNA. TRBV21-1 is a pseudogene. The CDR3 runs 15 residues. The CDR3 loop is CASSKALVFREKLFF. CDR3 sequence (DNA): TGTGCCAGCAGCAAAGCGTTAGTCTTCAGGGAAAAACTGTTTTTT.

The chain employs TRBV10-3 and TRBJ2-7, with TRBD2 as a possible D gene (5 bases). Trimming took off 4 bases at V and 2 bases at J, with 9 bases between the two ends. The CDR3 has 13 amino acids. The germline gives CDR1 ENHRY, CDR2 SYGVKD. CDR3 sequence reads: CAISGGPPYEQYF. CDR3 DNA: TGTGCCATCAGTGGCGGGCCACCCTACGAGCAGTACTTC.